This T cell receptor (beta chain) was retrieved from a study of cytomegalovirus exposure and HLA in healthy donors. Study results and caveats: Among immune exposure information, only CMV serostatus was available. Usually a TCR sequence was rare, but some public TCRs were found in many donors. Within an earlier analysis, most TCR beta V segments proved productive either about 87% or about 30% of the time.

PCR amplification relied on 60 Vbeta primers (plus 13 Jbeta primers). Here immunoSEQ multiplex PCR was the method, and the copy in TCRdb shows in-frame clones only, minus some. This table holds 90,000 to 130,000 clones, approximately 70% found once. V was clipped by 5 bases and J by 4 bases; unmatched bases: 13. The CDR3 has 17 residues. In germline, CDR1 is MNHEY, CDR2 SMNVEV (reference sequence). Comment on this clone: Its antigen is unknown.

The clonotype originates from a man aged 30-40 years in good health and CMV-seropositive. This chain links TRBV27 with TRBJ2-7; TRBD2 matches 11 bases. The sequencing sample was made of PBMCs. For the CDR3, the DNA is TGTGCCAGCAGTCCTAATCCGGGACTAGCGGTACTATACGAGCAGTACGTC. Its protein product is CASSPNPGLAVLYEQYV.